Following are 25 T cell receptor beta chains from one sample sequenced in a study of blood T cell repertoires in COVID-19. Repertoires were generated with immunoSEQ multiplex PCR, while TCRdb's copy carries only in-frame clones and drops some. In the table there are some 270,000 clones, 70% to 90% of which are singletons. The sample comprised peripheral blood. Receptors were obtained from a woman between 65 and 79 years old with acute or convalescent COVID-19.

The chain recombines TRBV5-4 with TRBJ2-5, with D possibly being TRBD1 (5 bases). Per germline, CDR1 SGHNT and CDR2 YYREEE (reference sequence). V dropped 4 bases and J dropped 3 bases, with 13 bases sitting between them. The CDR3 contains 14 residues. CDR3 amino acids: CASSPLTAEETQYF. CDR3 sequence (DNA): TGTGCCAGCAGCCCGTTGACAGCCGAAGAGACCCAGTACTTC.

The chain links TRBV10-2 to TRBJ1-2, with a possible D match to TRBD1 (5 bases). The CDR3 is made up of 14 amino acids. Deletions cut 7 bases from V and 4 bases from J, with 16 bases between. The germline CDR1 and CDR2 sequences are WSHSY and SAAADI. The CDR3 region has the DNA TGCGCCAGCACCGAGGAGGGGCCGACCTATGGCTACACCTTC. The encoded protein is CASTEEGPTYGYTF.

This clone was found a few times. V is TRBV27 and J is TRBJ2-1, with 8 bases identical to TRBD1. Germline CDR1 reads MNHEY; CDR2 reads SMNVEV (reference sequence). V was clipped by 3 bases and J by 2 bases; unmatched bases: 6. The CDR3 is 16 amino acids. Here the CDR3 reads CASSFRQTGAYNEQFF. The CDR3 DNA follows: TGTGCCAGCAGTTTTAGGCAGACAGGGGCCTACAATGAGCAGTTCTTC.

The V call is TRBV7-8, the J call TRBJ2-2; the D gene is possibly TRBD1 (6 bases). Between the trimmed V and J ends, which lost 0 bases and 13 bases, there was a span of 15 bases. Germline-derived CDR1 and CDR2 are SGHVS and FQNEAQ. CDR3 length equals 14 residues. The CDR3 reads CASSLARDRRRLFF. DNA of the CDR3: TGTGCCAGCAGCTTAGCGCGTGACAGGCGTCGGCTGTTTTTT.

The genes are TRBV6-6 and TRBJ2-1; 11 bases agree with TRBD2. With V trimmed by 9 bases and J by 2 bases, 9 bases remained unmatched. This CDR3 has 16 amino acids. CDR1 and CDR2 from the germline V gene are MNHNY and SVGAGI (reference sequence). The DNA for the CDR3 is TGTGCCAGTGGGGCTAGCGGGGGGCCAACCTACAATGAGCAGTTCTTC. Its translation is CASGASGGPTYNEQFF.

The rearrangement joins TRBV7-8 to TRBJ1-2, with D perhaps TRBD1 (5 bases). V was pared by 4 bases and J by 4 bases, with 13 bases between. CDR1 SGHVS and CDR2 FQNEAQ come from the germline V gene. The CDR3 runs to 14 residues. This chain's CDR3 is CASSYETGFYGYTF. Here the CDR3 DNA reads TGTGCCAGCAGCTACGAAACAGGATTCTATGGCTACACCTTC.

The J gene is TRBJ2-5, the V gene TRBV9; TRBD2 aligns across 8 bases. This CDR3 has 14 residues. Germline trimming cut 3 bases from V and 5 bases from J; bases unmatched to any gene: 6. CDR1 is SGDLS, CDR2 YYNGEE, per germline. CDR3 in amino acids: CASSGAGGLETQYF. The CDR3 coding sequence is TGTGCCAGCAGCGGGGCGGGGGGCCTCGAGACCCAGTACTTC.

The chain employs TRBV6-5 and TRBJ1-1; 8 nucleotides line up with TRBD1. Germline-derived CDR1 and CDR2 are MNHEY and SVGAGI. The CDR3 consists of 14 residues. Losses at the gene ends were 4 bases for V and 0 bases for J; bases not matched to a gene: 1. CDR3 nucleotides: TGTGCCAGCAGTTTGGGACAGGTGAACACTGAAGCTTTCTTT. It specifies CASSLGQVNTEAFF.

The V call is TRBV5-1, the J call TRBJ2-7, with D tentatively TRBD1 (6 bases). There are 15 residues in the CDR3. Looked up from germline, CDR1 is SGHRS and CDR2 is YFSETQ. Trimming took 1 base from V and 4 from J, leaving 15 bases between them. CDR3 nucleotides: TGCGCCAGCAGCTTGAGGTCAGGGGCTGGGTACGAGCAGTACTTC. This sequence encodes CASSLRSGAGYEQYF.

The V gene is TRBV9, the J gene TRBJ2-3, with TRBD1 as a possible D gene (6 bases). Trimming shortened V by 4 bases and J by 0 bases, and 12 bases separated the two germline ends. CDR3 length equals 15 residues. The germline V gene encodes CDR1 SGDLS and CDR2 YYNGEE. The CDR3 spells CASSTGTTSTDTQYF. CDR3 in DNA: TGTGCCAGCAGCACTGGGACAACTAGCACAGATACGCAGTATTTT.

The genes are TRBV19 and TRBJ2-3; 8 bases are shared with TRBD2. Germline trimming cut 6 bases from V and 4 bases from J; bases unmatched to any gene: 0. CDR1 is LNHDA, CDR2 SQIVND, per germline (reference sequence). The CDR3 contains 12 residues. The DNA for the CDR3 is TGTGCCAGTAGGACTAGCGCAGATACGCAGTATTTT. This codes for CASRTSADTQYF. The full variable domain, rest sourced from reference TRBV19 and TRBJ2-3, is DGGITQSPKYLFRKEGQNVTLSCEQNLNHDAMYWYRQDPGQGLRLIYYSQIVNDFQKGDIAEGYSVSREKKESFPLTVTSAQKNPTAFYLCASRTSADTQYFGPGTRLTVL.

V usage is TRBV15 and J usage is TRBJ2-2; D call uncertain. Germline CDR1 LNHNV, CDR2 YYDKDF (reference sequence). The CDR3 contains 15 residues. The V end was cut by 6 bases, the J end by 5 bases, with 16 bases between. CDR3 sequence (DNA): TGTGCCACCAGGGAAGTGGCCTCGGAGACCGGGGAGCTGTTTTTT. Residues: CATREVASETGELFF. Supplemented by reference TRBV15 and TRBJ2-2, the full variable domain reads DAMVIQNPRYQVTQFGKPVTLSCSQTLNHNVMYWYQQKSSQAPKLLFHYYDKDFNNEADTPDNFQSRRPNTSFCFLDIRSPGLGDTAMYLCATREVASETGELFFGEGSRLTVL.

The V gene is TRBV30, the J gene TRBJ2-2; 12 bases map to TRBD1. The CDR3 is made up of 17 amino acids. From germline, CDR1 is GTSNPN and CDR2 SVGIG (reference sequence). The trim removed 5 bases at V and 1 base at J, leaving 8 bases unmatched. The CDR3 sequence: CAWAGTGGAENTGELFF. The CDR3 nucleotides are TGTGCCTGGGCCGGGACAGGGGGCGCAGAGAACACCGGGGAGCTGTTTTTT.

J is TRBJ1-4 and V is TRBV7-9; tentatively, D is TRBD1 (5 bases). In germline, CDR1 is SEHNR, CDR2 FQNEAQ (reference sequence). Trimming stripped 3 bases from V and 5 bases from J, with 16 bases between. The CDR3 spans 16 residues. The CDR3 DNA follows: TGTGCCAGCAGCTTGAGACAGCCACAGAGGAATGAAAAACTGTTTTTT. Translation gives CASSLRQPQRNEKLFF.

The chain has TRBV24-1 and TRBJ2-3; TRBD2 matches at 9 bases. This CDR3 contains 14 residues. Unmatched junction bases numbered 2, after V lost 3 bases and J lost 5 bases. Germline CDR1 reads KGHDR; CDR2 reads SFDVKD. The CDR3 spells CATSDSGGIDTQYF. DNA for the CDR3: TGTGCCACCAGTGATAGCGGGGGGATAGATACGCAGTATTTT.

The genes are TRBV11-2 and TRBJ2-2, with D uncertain. Trimming cost V 2 bases and J 7 bases, with 5 bases left between them. The germline gives CDR1 SGHAT, CDR2 FQNNGV. This CDR3 has 12 amino acids. DNA for the CDR3: TGTGCCAGCAGCTTAATAATCGGGGAGCTGTTTTTT. Encoded protein: CASSLIIGELFF. Based on the CDR3 plus reference TRBV11-2 and TRBJ2-2, the full variable domain is EAGVAQSPRYKIIEKRQSVAFWCNPISGHATLYWYQQILGQGPKLLIQFQNNGVVDDSQLPKDRFSAERLKGVDSTLKIQPAKLEDSAVYLCASSLIIGELFFGEGSRLTVL.

The chain couples TRBV9 to TRBJ1-3; 8 nucleotides align to TRBD1. CDR1 is SGDLS and CDR2 is YYNGEE in the germline V gene. With V trimmed by 2 bases and J by 2 bases, 3 bases remained unmatched. CDR3 size: 15 residues. CDR3: CASSVRTGPGNTIYF. In DNA, the CDR3 is TGTGCCAGCAGCGTCCGGACAGGGCCTGGAAACACCATATATTTT.

The V call is TRBV10-2, the J call TRBJ2-7; perhaps TRBD2 as D (7 bases). This CDR3 is built from 15 residues. Trimming took 6 bases from V and 0 from J, leaving 15 bases between them. Germline CDR1 is WSHSY and CDR2 is SAAADI. The CDR3 is CASREGGVSSYEQYF. In DNA, the CDR3 is TGCGCCAGCAGGGAGGGGGGGGTTAGCTCCTACGAGCAGTACTTC.

This clone has a single count. This chain connects TRBV10-3 to TRBJ2-7; the match to TRBD2 covers 7 bases. J gave up 2 bases and V 0 bases, and 7 bases lay outside the gene matches. This CDR3 comprises 16 residues. The V gene's germline CDR1 is ENHRY and CDR2 SYGVKD. The chain's CDR3 is CAISESITSDPYEQYF. In nucleotides, the CDR3 is TGTGCCATCAGTGAGTCGATTACTAGCGACCCCTACGAGCAGTACTTC.

The chain couples TRBV5-1 to TRBJ1-1; D is ambiguous. The V gene lost 0 bases and the J gene lost 8 bases, with 11 bases spanning the gap. The CDR3 covers 13 residues. Per germline, CDR1 SGHRS and CDR2 YFSETQ. DNA of the CDR3: TGCGCCAGCAGCTTGGAGAGGGAGCTGGAAGCTTTCTTT. Translating gives CASSLERELEAFF.

This chain connects TRBV18 to TRBJ2-7; 11 nucleotides align to TRBD1. J was trimmed by 6 bases and V by 4 bases; bases with no gene match: 11. CDR3 length: 16 residues. Germline V lookup: CDR1 KGHSH, CDR2 LQKENI. The CDR3 nucleotides read TGTGCCAGCTCACTATCCAGCCCGGGACAGGGGGGCGAGCAGTACTTC. This translates into CASSLSSPGQGGEQYF.

V is TRBV5-1 and J is TRBJ2-1; D gene unclear. The V gene's germline CDR1 is SGHRS and CDR2 YFSETQ. V lost 6 bases to trimming and J lost 0 bases, with 13 bases between them. This CDR3 has 15 residues. The CDR3: CASTRSTSSYNEQFF. The CDR3, as DNA: TGCGCCAGCACCCGAAGCACGAGCTCCTACAATGAGCAGTTCTTC.

This clone appeared many times. This chain connects TRBV2 to TRBJ1-4; 8 bases map to TRBD1. V gave up 4 bases and J gave up 8 bases; unmatched junction bases: 15. Germline assignment: CDR1 SNHLY and CDR2 FYNNEI. CDR3 length equals 17 residues. This CDR3 reads CASSGVPGQGIGEKLFF. CDR3 coding DNA: TGTGCCAGCAGTGGGGTCCCCGGACAGGGAATTGGAGAAAAACTGTTTTTT. Full variable domain (remainder filled in from reference TRBV2 and TRBJ1-4): EPEVTQTPSHQVTQMGQEVILRCVPISNHLYFYWYRQILGQKVEFLVSFYNNEISEKSEIFDDQFSVERPDGSNFTLKIRSTKLEDSAMYFCASSGVPGQGIGEKLFFGSGTQLSVL.

This clone was picked up one time. The genes are TRBV6-5 and TRBJ2-7; TRBD1 matches 9 bases. Per the germline V gene, CDR1 is MNHEY and CDR2 is SVGAGI. This CDR3 has 15 amino acids. The trim removed 6 bases at V and 4 bases at J, leaving 10 bases unmatched. The CDR3 region has the DNA TGTGCCAGCAGGCCAACAGGGGGCCAAGGGTACGAGCAGTACTTC. Translated, it gives CASRPTGGQGYEQYF.

CDR3 in amino acids: CASRASGGGLDEQFF. The CDR3 DNA reads as TGTGCCAGCAGAGCTAGCGGGGGGGGTCTCGATGAGCAGTTCTTC. The gene calls are TRBV6-5 and TRBJ2-1; 12 nucleotides match TRBD2. The CDR3 spans 15 residues. The germline CDR1 and CDR2 sequences are MNHEY and SVGAGI. V was clipped by 6 bases and J by 8 bases; unmatched bases: 8.